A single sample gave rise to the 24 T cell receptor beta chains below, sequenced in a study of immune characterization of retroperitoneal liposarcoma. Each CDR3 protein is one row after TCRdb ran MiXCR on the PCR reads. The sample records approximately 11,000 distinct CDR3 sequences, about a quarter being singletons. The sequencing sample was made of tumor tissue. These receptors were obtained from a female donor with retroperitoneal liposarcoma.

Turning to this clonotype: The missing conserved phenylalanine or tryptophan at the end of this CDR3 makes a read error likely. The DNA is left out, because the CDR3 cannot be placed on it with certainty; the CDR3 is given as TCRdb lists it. CDR3 residues: CASSWGTSGSEQYS. V usage is TRBV7-2 and J usage is TRBJ2-3; the D segment call TRBD2 is taken from the table without a DNA check. The CDR3 is 14 amino acids long, termini counted. Germline CDR1 SGHTA, CDR2 FQGNSA.

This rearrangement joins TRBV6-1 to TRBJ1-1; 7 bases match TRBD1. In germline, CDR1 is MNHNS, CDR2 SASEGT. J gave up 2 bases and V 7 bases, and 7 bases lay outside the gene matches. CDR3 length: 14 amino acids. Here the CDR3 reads CASNMYRGNTEAFF. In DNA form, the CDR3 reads TGTGCCAGCAATATGTACAGGGGCAACACTGAAGCTTTCTTT.

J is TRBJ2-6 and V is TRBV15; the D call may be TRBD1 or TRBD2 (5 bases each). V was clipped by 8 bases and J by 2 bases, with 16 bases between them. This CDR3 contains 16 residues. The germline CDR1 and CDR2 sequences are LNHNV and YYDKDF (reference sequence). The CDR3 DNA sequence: TGTGCCACCGCCTATCCGGGGCGGACTGGGGCCAACGTCCTGACTTTC. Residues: CATAYPGRTGANVLTF. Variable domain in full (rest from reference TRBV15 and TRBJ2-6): DAMVIQNPRYQVTQFGKPVTLSCSQTLNHNVMYWYQQKSSQAPKLLFHYYDKDFNNEADTPDNFQSRRPNTSFCFLDIRSPGLGDTAMYLCATAYPGRTGANVLTFGAGSRLTVL.

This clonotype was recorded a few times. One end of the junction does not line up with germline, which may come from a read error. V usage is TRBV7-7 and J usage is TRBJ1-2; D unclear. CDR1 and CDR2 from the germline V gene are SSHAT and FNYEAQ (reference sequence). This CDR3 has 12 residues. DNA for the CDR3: TGTGCTAGCAGCTCCCGGGGCTATGGCTACACCTTC. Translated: CASSSRGYGYTF. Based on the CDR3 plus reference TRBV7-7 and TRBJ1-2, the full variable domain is GAGVSQSPRYKVTKRGQDVTLRCDPISSHATLYWYQQALGQGPEFLTYFNYEAQPDKSGLPSDRFSAERPEGSISTLTIQRTEQRDSAMYRCASSSRGYGYTFGSGTRLTVV.

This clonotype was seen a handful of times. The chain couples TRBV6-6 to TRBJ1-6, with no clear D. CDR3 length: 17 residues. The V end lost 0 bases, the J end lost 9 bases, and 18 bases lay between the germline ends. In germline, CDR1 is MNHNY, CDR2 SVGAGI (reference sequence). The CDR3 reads CASSYSIGRGGSSPLHF. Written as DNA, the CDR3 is TGTGCCAGCAGTTACTCCATAGGGCGGGGAGGAAGTTCACCCCTCCACTTT.

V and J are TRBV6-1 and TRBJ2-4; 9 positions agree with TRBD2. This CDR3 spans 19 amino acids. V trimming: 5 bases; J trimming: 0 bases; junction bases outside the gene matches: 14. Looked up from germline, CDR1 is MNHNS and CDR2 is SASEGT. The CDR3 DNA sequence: TGTGCCAGCAGTTCCCGGGGAGCGGGAGGCGTACGAGCCAAAAACATTCAGTACTTC. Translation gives CASSSRGAGGVRAKNIQYF.

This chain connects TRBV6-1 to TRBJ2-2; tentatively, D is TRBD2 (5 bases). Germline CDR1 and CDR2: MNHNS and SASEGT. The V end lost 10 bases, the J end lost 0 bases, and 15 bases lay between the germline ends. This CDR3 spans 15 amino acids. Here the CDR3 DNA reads TGTGCCATCATAGTCGGGGTCGCGAACACCGGGGAGCTGTTTTTT. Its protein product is CAIIVGVANTGELFF.

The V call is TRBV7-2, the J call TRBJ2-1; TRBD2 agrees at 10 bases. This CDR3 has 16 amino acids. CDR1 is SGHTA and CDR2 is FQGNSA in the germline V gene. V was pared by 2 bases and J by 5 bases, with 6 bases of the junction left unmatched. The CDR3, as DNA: TGTGCCAGCAGCTTAAAGGGAGGGACTAGCGACAATGAGCAGTTCTTC. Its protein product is CASSLKGGTSDNEQFF.

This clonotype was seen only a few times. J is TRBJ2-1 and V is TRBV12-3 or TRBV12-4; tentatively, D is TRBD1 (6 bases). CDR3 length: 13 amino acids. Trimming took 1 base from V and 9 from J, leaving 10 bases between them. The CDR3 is CASSLDGTPEQFF. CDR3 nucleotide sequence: TGTGCCAGCAGTTTAGACGGGACACCTGAGCAGTTCTTC.

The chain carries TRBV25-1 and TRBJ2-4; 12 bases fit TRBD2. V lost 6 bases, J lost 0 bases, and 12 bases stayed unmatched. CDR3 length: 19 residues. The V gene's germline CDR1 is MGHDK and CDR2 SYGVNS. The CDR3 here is CASSAGTSGPWVAKNIQYF. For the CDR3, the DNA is TGTGCCAGCAGCGCCGGGACTAGCGGGCCGTGGGTAGCCAAAAACATTCAGTACTTC.

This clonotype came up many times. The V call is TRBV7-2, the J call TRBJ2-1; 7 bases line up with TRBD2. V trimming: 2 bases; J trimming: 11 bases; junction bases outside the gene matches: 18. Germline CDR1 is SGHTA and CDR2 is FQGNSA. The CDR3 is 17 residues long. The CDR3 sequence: CASSLQAGQMWGGKQFF. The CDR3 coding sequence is TGTGCCAGCAGCTTACAAGCGGGGCAGATGTGGGGCGGAAAGCAGTTCTTC.

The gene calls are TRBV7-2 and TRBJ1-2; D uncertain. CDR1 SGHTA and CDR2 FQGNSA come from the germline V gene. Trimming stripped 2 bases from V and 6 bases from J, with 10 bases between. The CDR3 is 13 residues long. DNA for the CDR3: TGTGCCAGCAGCTTACAACAGATCGATGGCTACACCTTC. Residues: CASSLQQIDGYTF.

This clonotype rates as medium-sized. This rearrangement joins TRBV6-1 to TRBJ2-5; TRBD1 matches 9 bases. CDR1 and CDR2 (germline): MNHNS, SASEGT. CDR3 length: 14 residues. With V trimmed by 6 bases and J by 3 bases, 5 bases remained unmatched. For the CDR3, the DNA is TGTGCCAGCAGACTACAGGGGGCCAAAGAGACCCAGTACTTC. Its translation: CASRLQGAKETQYF.

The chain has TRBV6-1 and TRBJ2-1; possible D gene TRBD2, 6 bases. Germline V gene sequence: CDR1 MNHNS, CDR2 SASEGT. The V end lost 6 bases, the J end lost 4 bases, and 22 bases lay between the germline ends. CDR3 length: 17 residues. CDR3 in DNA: TGTGCCAGCAGCGACCCGGGACTCGCCACGGTTTACAATGAGCAGTTCTTC. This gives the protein CASSDPGLATVYNEQFF.

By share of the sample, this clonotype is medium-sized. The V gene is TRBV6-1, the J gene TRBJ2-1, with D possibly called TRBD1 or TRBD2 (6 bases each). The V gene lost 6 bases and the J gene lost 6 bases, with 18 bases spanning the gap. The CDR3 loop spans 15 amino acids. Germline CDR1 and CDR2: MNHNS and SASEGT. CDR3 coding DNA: TGTGCCAGCAGGTATCAACTAGCAGGGGCCAATGAGCAGTTCTTC. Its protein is CASRYQLAGANEQFF.

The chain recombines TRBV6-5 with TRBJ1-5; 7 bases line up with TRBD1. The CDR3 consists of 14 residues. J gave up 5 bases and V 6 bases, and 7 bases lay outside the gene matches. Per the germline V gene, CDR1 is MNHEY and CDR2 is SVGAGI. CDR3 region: CASSPDRVDQPQHF. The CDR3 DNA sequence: TGTGCCAGCAGCCCCGACAGGGTCGATCAGCCCCAGCATTTT.

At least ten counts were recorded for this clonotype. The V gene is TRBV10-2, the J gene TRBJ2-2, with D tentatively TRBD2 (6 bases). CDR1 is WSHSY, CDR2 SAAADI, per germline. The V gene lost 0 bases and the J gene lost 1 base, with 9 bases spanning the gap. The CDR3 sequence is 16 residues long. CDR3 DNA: TGCGCCAGCAGTGAGTCGGGTAGCGGGAACACCGGGGAGCTGTTTTTT. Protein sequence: CASSESGSGNTGELFF.

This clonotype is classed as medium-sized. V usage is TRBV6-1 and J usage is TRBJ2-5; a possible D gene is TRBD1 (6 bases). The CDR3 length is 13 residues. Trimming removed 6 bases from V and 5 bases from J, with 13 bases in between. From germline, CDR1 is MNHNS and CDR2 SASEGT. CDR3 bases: TGTGCCAGCAGAAGAGCAGGGGTCGAGACCCAGTACTTC. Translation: CASRRAGVETQYF.

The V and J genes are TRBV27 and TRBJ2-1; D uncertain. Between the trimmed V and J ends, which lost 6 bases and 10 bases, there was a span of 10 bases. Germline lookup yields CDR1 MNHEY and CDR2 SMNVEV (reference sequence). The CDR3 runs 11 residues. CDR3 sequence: CASSLVYEQFF. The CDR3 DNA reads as TGTGCCAGCAGCCTCGTCTACGAGCAGTTCTTC.

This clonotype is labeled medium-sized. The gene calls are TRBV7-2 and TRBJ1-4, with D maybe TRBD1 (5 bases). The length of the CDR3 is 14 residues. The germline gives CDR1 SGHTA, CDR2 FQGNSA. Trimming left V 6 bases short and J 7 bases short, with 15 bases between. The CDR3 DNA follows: TGTGCCAGCAGTCCCGGCGGGGGGGGTGAAAAACTGTTTTTT. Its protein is CASSPGGGGEKLFF.

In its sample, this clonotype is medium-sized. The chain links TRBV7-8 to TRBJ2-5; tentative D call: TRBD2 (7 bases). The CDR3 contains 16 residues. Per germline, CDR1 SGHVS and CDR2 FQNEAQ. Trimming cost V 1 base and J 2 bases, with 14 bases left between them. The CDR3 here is CASSLVVGGGQETQYF. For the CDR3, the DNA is TGTGCCAGCAGCTTAGTGGTAGGGGGGGGTCAAGAGACCCAGTACTTC.

The CDR3 protein is CASSSGARAKLFF. CDR3 coding DNA: TGTGCCAGCAGCTCCGGGGCGAGGGCAAAACTGTTTTTT. The V and J genes are TRBV7-2 and TRBJ1-4, with D perhaps matching TRBD1 (5 bases). V lost 4 bases and J lost 10, with 13 bases in between. The CDR3 is made up of 13 amino acids. Germline CDR1 SGHTA, CDR2 FQGNSA. Full variable domain (missing parts from reference TRBV7-2 and TRBJ1-4): GAGVSQSPSNKVTEKGKDVELRCDPISGHTALYWYRQSLGQGLEFLIYFQGNSAPDKSGLPSDRFSAERTGGSVSTLTIQRTQQEDSAVYLCASSSGARAKLFFGSGTQLSVL.

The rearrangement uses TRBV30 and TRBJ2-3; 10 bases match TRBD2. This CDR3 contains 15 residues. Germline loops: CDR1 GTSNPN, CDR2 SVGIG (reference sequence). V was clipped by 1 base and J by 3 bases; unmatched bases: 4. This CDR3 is CAWSDGLAETDTQYF. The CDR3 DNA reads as TGTGCCTGGAGTGACGGACTAGCGGAAACAGATACGCAGTATTTT.

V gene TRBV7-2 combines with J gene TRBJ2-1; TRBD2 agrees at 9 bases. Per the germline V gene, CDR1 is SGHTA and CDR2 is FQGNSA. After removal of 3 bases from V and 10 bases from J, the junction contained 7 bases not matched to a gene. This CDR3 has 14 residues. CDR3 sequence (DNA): TGTGCCAGCAGCTTCCAAGCGGGAGGCTACGAGCAGTTCTTC. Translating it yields CASSFQAGGYEQFF. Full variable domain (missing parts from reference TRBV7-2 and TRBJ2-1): GAGVSQSPSNKVTEKGKDVELRCDPISGHTALYWYRQSLGQGLEFLIYFQGNSAPDKSGLPSDRFSAERTGGSVSTLTIQRTQQEDSAVYLCASSFQAGGYEQFFGPGTRLTVL.